This entry lists 6 T cell receptor beta chains sequenced from one sample in a study of response to subunit inactivated influenza vaccine. TCRdb independently ran MiXCR on the RT-PCR reads; one entry per CDR3 protein. The sample includes about 780,000 distinct CDR3 sequences, about a fifth seen only once; the top ten take approximately 10%. The starting material was PBMCs from blood, obtained less than 6 days after vaccination. All receptors derive from a man aged 50 to 60 who received an inactivated influenza vaccine.

J is TRBJ2-5 and V is TRBV4-2; D is ambiguous. Trimming pared 0 bases from V and 1 base from J, leaving 6 bases between. The CDR3 length is 14 residues. The germline CDR1 and CDR2 sequences are LGHNA and YNFKEQ. This chain's CDR3 is CASSQDNSQETQYF. DNA for the CDR3: TGTGCCAGCAGCCAAGATAACAGCCAAGAGACCCAGTACTTC.

The sample holds a few counts of this clonotype. The chain joins TRBV28 to TRBJ1-2; TRBD1 aligns across 7 bases. The CDR3 sequence is 13 residues long. Looked up from germline, CDR1 is MDHEN and CDR2 is SYDVKM. V gave up 4 bases and J gave up 8 bases; unmatched junction bases: 7. The CDR3 nucleotides read TGTGCCAGCAGTTCTCGACAGGGTAGAGGCTACACCTTC. Translated, it gives CASSSRQGRGYTF.

The chain combines TRBV13 with TRBJ2-7, with a weak D call TRBD2 (6 bases). The V gene's germline CDR1 is PRHDT and CDR2 FYEKMQ (reference sequence). V lost 6 bases and J 2 bases, leaving 20 bases between the germline ends. The CDR3 contains 16 residues. CDR3: CASRPGGRQLTYEQYF. For the CDR3, the DNA is TGTGCCAGCAGACCTGGAGGGCGGCAGTTGACCTACGAGCAGTACTTC.

This clonotype was picked up a small number of times. The genes are TRBV15 and TRBJ2-7, with TRBD1 identical over 11 bases. CDR1 LNHNV and CDR2 YYDKDF come from the germline V gene (reference sequence). Trimming at V came to 1 base and at J to 8 bases, leaving 10 bases not matched to a gene. This CDR3 has 16 residues. The CDR3 DNA follows: TGTGCCACCAGCAGAGGCCAGGACAGGGGGCTGAATCAGCAGTACTTC. It encodes CATSRGQDRGLNQQYF.

This clonotype occurred many times. The chain employs TRBV7-2 and TRBJ2-5; TRBD2 is a possible D gene (5 bases). CDR1 SGHTA and CDR2 FQGNSA come from the germline V gene. This CDR3 is built from 15 residues. V was pared by 3 bases and J by 3 bases, with 14 bases between. CDR3 loop: CASSFVPGIEETQYF. DNA of the CDR3: TGTGCCAGCAGCTTTGTCCCCGGGATAGAAGAGACCCAGTACTTC.

The chain joins TRBV9 to TRBJ2-7; D remains ambiguous. Trimming cost V 3 bases and J 1 base, with 11 bases left between them. Looked up from germline, CDR1 is SGDLS and CDR2 is YYNGEE. The CDR3 loop spans 14 amino acids. The chain's CDR3 is CASSAPAESYEQYF. CDR3 nucleotide sequence: TGTGCCAGCAGCGCCCCGGCGGAATCCTACGAGCAGTACTTC.